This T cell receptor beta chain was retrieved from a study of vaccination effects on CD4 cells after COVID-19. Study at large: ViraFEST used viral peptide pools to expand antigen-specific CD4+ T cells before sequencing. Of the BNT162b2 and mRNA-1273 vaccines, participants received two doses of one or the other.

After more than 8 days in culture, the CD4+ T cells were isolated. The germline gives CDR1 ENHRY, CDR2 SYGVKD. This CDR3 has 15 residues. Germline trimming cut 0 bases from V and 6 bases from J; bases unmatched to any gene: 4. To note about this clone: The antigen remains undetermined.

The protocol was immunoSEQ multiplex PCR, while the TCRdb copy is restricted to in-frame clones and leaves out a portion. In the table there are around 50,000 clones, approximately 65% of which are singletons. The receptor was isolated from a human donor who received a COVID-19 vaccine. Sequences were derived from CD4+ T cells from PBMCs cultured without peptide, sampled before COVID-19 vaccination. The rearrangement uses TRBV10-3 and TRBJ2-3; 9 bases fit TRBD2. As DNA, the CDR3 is TGTGCCATCAGTGAGTCGGGCGGGAGGGGTGATACGCAGTATTTT. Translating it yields CAISESGGRGDTQYF.